This T cell receptor beta chain was sequenced in a study of identical twins. Each CDR3 protein gets one entry after TCRdb re-called the 5' RACE reads with MiXCR. The sample lists fewer than 350,000 distinct CDR3 sequences, about 8.3% seen once, with about 2.1% in the top ten. Germline CDR1 MGHRA, CDR2 YSYEKL. This CDR3 has 13 residues. Trimming removed 0 bases at V and 0 bases at J, with 0 bases between. The table lists this clonotype with many counts. These data also formed part of another study, on yellow fever vaccine responses in identical twins.

The sequenced sample was memory (CD45RO+) T cells sorted from blood. This sequence joins TRBV4-1 and TRBJ1-5, with D unclear. The TCR comes from a woman younger than 35 in good health. CDR3 bases: TGCGCCAGCAGCCAAGATAGCAATCAGCCCCAGCATTTT. Translating it yields CASSQDSNQPQHF.